These 22 T cell receptor beta chains share one sample of origin, sequenced in a study of blood T cells in healthy people across ages. Then a second PCR, running about 7 to 11 cycles, was carried out with a sample-barcoded 5' primer and a J-beta primer mix. A single record per CDR3 protein comes from TCRdb applying MiXCR to the 5' RACE reads. The table records more than 1.4 million distinct CDR3 sequences, approximately 42% of them present only once. Sequenced: blood. Receptors originate from a young woman in good health.

The sample holds a few counts of this clonotype. The chain has TRBV15 and TRBJ1-5; D remains ambiguous. The CDR3 contains 13 residues. The germline CDR1 and CDR2 sequences are LNHNV and YYDKDF (reference sequence). Trimming took off 4 bases at V and 2 bases at J, with 6 bases between the two ends. The CDR3 reads CATSTGRNQPQHF. The CDR3 bases are TGTGCCACCAGCACAGGACGCAATCAGCCCCAGCATTTT.

This clonotype was observed a few times. The V gene is TRBV7-3, the J gene TRBJ2-1; a weak D match, TRBD1 (6 bases). The germline CDR1 and CDR2 sequences are SGHTA and FQGTGA. This CDR3 comprises 17 residues. V was cut by 1 base and J by 0 bases, with 13 bases left in between. This CDR3 is CASSLRPQGSSYNEQFF. As DNA, the CDR3 is TGTGCCAGCAGCTTAAGGCCCCAGGGGAGCTCCTACAATGAGCAGTTCTTC. Variable domain in full (rest from reference TRBV7-3 and TRBJ2-1): GAGVSQTPSNKVTEKGKYVELRCDPISGHTALYWYRQSLGQGPEFLIYFQGTGAADDSGLPNDRFFAVRPEGSVSTLKIQRTERGDSAVYLCASSLRPQGSSYNEQFFGPGTRLTVL.

This rearrangement joins TRBV28 to TRBJ1-4; D perhaps matches TRBD1 (6 bases). V was shortened by 3 bases and J by 8 bases, with 16 bases between the two germline ends. The CDR3 totals 15 residues. Germline V gene data show CDR1 as MDHEN and CDR2 as SYDVKM. The DNA of the CDR3 is TGTGCCAGCAGTTTTTCGGCACAGGGTAGGGAAAAACTGTTTTTT. Residues: CASSFSAQGREKLFF.

The chain combines TRBV5-1 with TRBJ1-2, with D perhaps TRBD1 (5 bases). Germline assignment: CDR1 SGHRS and CDR2 YFSETQ. There are 13 residues in the CDR3. Trimming removed 4 bases at V and 7 bases at J, with 14 bases between. CDR3 sequence reads: CASSDLGGGGYTF. The CDR3, as DNA: TGCGCCAGCAGCGACCTCGGGGGGGGTGGCTACACCTTC.

V usage is TRBV29-1 and J usage is TRBJ1-5; D call uncertain. The CDR3 runs to 15 residues. CDR1 is SQVTM and CDR2 is ANQGSEA in the germline V gene. V lost 7 bases, J lost 4 bases, and 20 bases lay in between. CDR3 region: CSGVPDPWRNQPQHF. In nucleotides, the CDR3 is TGCAGCGGAGTACCTGACCCATGGAGGAATCAGCCCCAGCATTTT.

The chain employs TRBV2 and TRBJ2-7; 8 bases are shared with TRBD2. The CDR3 sequence is 13 residues long. Unmatched junction bases numbered 8, after V lost 7 bases and J lost 6 bases. Germline V gene sequence: CDR1 SNHLY, CDR2 FYNNEI. CDR3 DNA: TGTGCCAGCATCGGTCGGGAGGGGTTCGAGCAGTACTTC. Protein: CASIGREGFEQYF.

V usage is TRBV20-1 and J usage is TRBJ2-5; 7 bases line up with TRBD1. This CDR3 is 13 amino acids long. CDR1 is DFQATT and CDR2 is SNEGSKA in the germline V gene (reference sequence). After removal of 3 bases from V and 3 bases from J, the junction contained 4 bases not matched to a gene. CDR3 DNA: TGCAGTGCTAGTAGACAGGGAGAAGAGACCCAGTACTTC. Translated, it gives CSASRQGEETQYF.

This clonotype was detected a few times. The chain recombines TRBV7-2 with TRBJ2-7, with 11 bases identical to TRBD2. The CDR3 runs 14 residues. V lost 4 bases, J lost 6 bases, and 5 bases stayed unmatched. CDR1 and CDR2 from the germline V gene are SGHTA and FQGNSA. In DNA form, the CDR3 reads TGTGCCAGCAGCTCGGGACTAGCGGACTCCGAGCAGTACTTC. As protein: CASSSGLADSEQYF.

This clonotype was detected a few times. This chain links TRBV11-2 with TRBJ2-1; TRBD2 is a possible D gene (7 bases). Germline V gene sequence: CDR1 SGHAT, CDR2 FQNNGV. With 6 bases removed from V and 4 bases from J, the gap between germline ends came to 13 bases. This CDR3 has 14 residues. The CDR3 DNA reads as TGTGCCAGCAGTAGGGGGGGAGCGTACAATGAGCAGTTCTTC. Its protein product is CASSRGGAYNEQFF.

This clonotype was recorded a few times. This CDR3 reads CASSLSPDAGVYEQYF. CDR3 bases: TGCGCCAGCAGCTTGTCTCCCGATGCGGGAGTCTACGAGCAGTACTTC. The chain links TRBV5-1 to TRBJ2-7; 7 nucleotides match TRBD2. V lost 1 base to trimming and J lost 3 bases; unmatched junction nucleotides: 10. This CDR3 is built from 16 residues. CDR1 and CDR2 from the germline V gene are SGHRS and YFSETQ.

The chain joins TRBV20-1 to TRBJ2-1, with 10 bases identical to TRBD2. Per germline, CDR1 DFQATT and CDR2 SNEGSKA (reference sequence). The CDR3 has 14 residues. V dropped 6 bases and J dropped 8; count of bases not matched to a gene: 10. CDR3 DNA: TGCAGTGCCTACCAGGGACTAGCGAGGGATGAGCAGTTCTTC. It codes for CSAYQGLARDEQFF.

The V gene is TRBV4-2, the J gene TRBJ2-2; TRBD2 matches 11 bases. Trimming took 3 bases from V and 2 from J; bases not matched to a gene: 17. The CDR3 length is 21 residues. Germline CDR1 is LGHNA and CDR2 is YNFKEQ. The CDR3 spells CASSHPPGLAATHENTGELFF. The CDR3 DNA is TGTGCCAGCAGCCACCCACCGGGACTAGCGGCGACCCACGAAAACACCGGGGAGCTGTTTTTT.

The V and J genes are TRBV7-2 and TRBJ2-3; tentatively, D is TRBD2 (7 bases). Per germline, CDR1 SGHTA and CDR2 FQGNSA. This CDR3 has 15 amino acids. V was shortened by 9 bases and J by 0 bases, with 16 bases between the two germline ends. In DNA, the CDR3 is TGTGCCAGTAGAACCGGGGGGACAAGCACAGATACGCAGTATTTT. Encoded protein: CASRTGGTSTDTQYF.

Regarding this clonotype: This sequence may be a read error, since a much larger clone differs from it by one base. This chain connects TRBV12-3 or TRBV12-4 to TRBJ2-7; TRBD1 agrees at 10 bases. Trimming removed 10 bases from V and 1 base from J; junction bases left unmatched: 7. This CDR3 comprises 14 residues. CDR3: CATRRTGGSYEQYF. The CDR3, as DNA: TGTGCCACCAGGCGGACAGGGGGTTCCTACGAGCAGTACTTC.

This clonotype was seen only a few times. This sequence joins TRBV4-1 and TRBJ1-4; D gene uncertain. Germline V CDR1 and CDR2: MGHRA, YSYEKL. This CDR3 is built from 15 residues. With 1 base removed from V and 5 bases from J, the gap between germline ends came to 11 bases. CDR3 nucleotide sequence: TGCGCCAGCAGCCAAGCCCGCGGTGAAAATGAAAAACTGTTTTTT. Translated, it gives CASSQARGENEKLFF.

This clonotype has just a few counts. The chain is built from TRBV29-1 and TRBJ2-5; 7 bases are shared with TRBD2. The V gene end was trimmed by 6 bases and the J gene end by 5 bases; junction bases not matched to a gene: 9. This CDR3 contains 13 residues. Germline V lookup: CDR1 SQVTM, CDR2 ANQGSEA. CDR3 bases: TGCAGCGTCAATATGGGGGGGAAGGAGACCCAGTACTTC. Amino acids: CSVNMGGKETQYF. Using reference TRBV29-1 and TRBJ2-5 for the parts outside the CDR3, the full variable domain is SAVISQKPSRDICQRGTSLTIQCQVDSQVTMMFWYRQQPGQSLTLIATANQGSEATYESGFVIDKFPISRPNLTFSTLTVSNMSPEDSSIYLCSVNMGGKETQYFGPGTRLLVL.

The chain employs TRBV4-1 and TRBJ2-3; D gene ambiguous. Germline CDR1 reads MGHRA; CDR2 reads YSYEKL. The CDR3 runs 13 residues. V lost 3 bases, J lost 8 bases, and 12 bases lay in between. The CDR3 nucleotides read TGCGCCAGCAGCCAGACTCTCTTGGCTACGCAGTATTTT. This translates into CASSQTLLATQYF.

The rearrangement links TRBV7-9 to TRBJ2-7, with 8 bases that match TRBD2. V trimming: 5 bases; J trimming: 2 bases; junction bases outside the gene matches: 8. Germline V lookup: CDR1 SEHNR, CDR2 FQNEAQ (reference sequence). CDR3 size: 15 residues. CDR3 in amino acids: CASSPPTSEAYEQYF. Written as DNA, the CDR3 is TGTGCCAGCAGCCCTCCGACTAGCGAGGCCTACGAGCAGTACTTC.

This clonotype came up once. The rearrangement links TRBV6-6 to TRBJ2-1, with 10 bases fitting TRBD2. CDR3 length: 16 amino acids. Per germline, CDR1 MNHNY and CDR2 SVGAGI (reference sequence). The trim removed 5 bases at V and 1 base at J, leaving 5 bases unmatched. CDR3: CASSGIAGGSYNEQFF. The CDR3 DNA follows: TGTGCCAGCAGTGGTATAGCGGGGGGTTCCTACAATGAGCAGTTCTTC.

The chain links TRBV27 to TRBJ1-2; 8 positions agree with TRBD1. V shed 4 bases, J shed 4 bases, and the junction held 8 bases outside the gene matches. The V gene's germline CDR1 is MNHEY and CDR2 SMNVEV (reference sequence). The CDR3 is made up of 15 amino acids. The CDR3, as DNA: TGTGCCAGCAGTTCCCCCGGACAGGGATTCTATGGCTACACCTTC. The encoded protein is CASSSPGQGFYGYTF.

The sample holds a few counts of this clonotype. This rearrangement joins TRBV29-1 to TRBJ2-3, with D uncertain. Germline CDR1 is SQVTM and CDR2 is ANQGSEA. The CDR3 is 11 amino acids. V was trimmed by 7 bases and J by 4 bases, leaving 9 bases between them. The CDR3: CSALDPDTQYF. The CDR3 bases are TGCAGCGCCCTGGACCCAGATACGCAGTATTTT.

This clonotype came up once. The chain couples TRBV9 to TRBJ1-2, with 8 nucleotides matching TRBD1. CDR1 and CDR2 from the germline V gene are SGDLS and YYNGEE. The trim removed 1 base at V and 3 bases at J, leaving 14 bases unmatched. This CDR3 comprises 18 residues. The CDR3 DNA reads as TGTGCCAGCAGCGTACCCGGGGTGTTAGGACAGGGCGACTATGGCTACACCTTC. This sequence encodes CASSVPGVLGQGDYGYTF.